This TCR beta chain was profiled in a study of blood T cell repertoires in COVID-19 (TCRdb year 2020). For the wider study: Collaborator samples came from the United States, Italy and Spain and covered acute and convalescent phases of COVID-19. The prospective study material was composed of cDNA or gDNA derived from T cells, B-cell-depleted T cells, or PBMCs. The dataset comprised deeply sampled blood TCRbeta repertoires from subjects exposed to, actively infected with, or recovered from COVID-19. The repertoires were made available in a free public database intended to serve as a resource for research on the immune response to SARS-CoV-2. The samples were drawn from two sources: the first 160 participants of the ongoing ImmuneRACE study, and 1,000 to 1,500 subjects contributed by 6 global collaborators. The sample metadata nearly always contained a de-identified subject ID, COVID-19 status, age in years and sex. Where HLA class I and class II types were available, the types were taken from metadata supplied by the sample provider, not from assay-based typing.

What the research found in general, with its limitations: Clinical and demographic metadata were provided uncurated, with the amount varying by source and participant.

Worth noting for this clone: The specificity of this receptor is unknown. Per-base quality was not reported, and no clone a single base away is much larger than it.

TCRbeta CDR3 regions were amplified from genomic DNA using the immunoSEQ Assay, a bias-controlled multiplex PCR. The study's processing was this. Within the assay, amplification of reference gene primers was used to estimate how many nucleated cells each sample contained. To quantify the absolute abundance of each unique TCRbeta CDR3 rearrangement, sequence reads were collapsed and filtered. For each sample, productive Simpson clonality was calculated by taking the square root of Simpson's diversity index across productive rearrangements. In TCRdb, the immuneACCESS table is reduced to in-frame sequences with V and J assigned. These tables do not hold every clone; where another copy was compared, an unresolved V gene accounts for under half, and the others remain unexplained. V, J and clone size are taken as reported in that table, and D and trimming were inferred from the DNA itself. This sample holds about 120,000 clones; around 91% were observed only once. The ten largest make up 3.8% of the sample.

In Seattle, one collaborating source enrolled patients while the infection was active and tracked those patients longitudinally over the course of disease. Collaborating institutions collected whole blood in K2EDTA tubes following their own protocols. Collaborator samples were shipped for TCRbeta analysis as frozen whole blood, isolated PBMCs, or DNA extracted from either sample type. This TCR came from a woman aged 55 to 70 with COVID-19, enrolled during active disease. Sequencing was carried out using peripheral blood.

The CDR3 region has the sequence CASSIGRGAFF. Read as DNA, the sequence is TGTGCCAGTAGTATTGGAAGGGGGGCTTTCTTT. This chain is built from TRBV19 and TRBJ1-1; matching of 6 bases hints at TRBD1 as the D gene. CDR1 and CDR2 (LNHDA, SQIVND) derive from the germline V gene (reference sequence). The CDR3 runs 11 residues from the cysteine to the phenylalanine. Only the CDR3 region is kept as DNA, spanning 33 bases read in frame from base 1. The germline ends are 10 bases apart after V is trimmed by 3 bases and J by 11 bases.